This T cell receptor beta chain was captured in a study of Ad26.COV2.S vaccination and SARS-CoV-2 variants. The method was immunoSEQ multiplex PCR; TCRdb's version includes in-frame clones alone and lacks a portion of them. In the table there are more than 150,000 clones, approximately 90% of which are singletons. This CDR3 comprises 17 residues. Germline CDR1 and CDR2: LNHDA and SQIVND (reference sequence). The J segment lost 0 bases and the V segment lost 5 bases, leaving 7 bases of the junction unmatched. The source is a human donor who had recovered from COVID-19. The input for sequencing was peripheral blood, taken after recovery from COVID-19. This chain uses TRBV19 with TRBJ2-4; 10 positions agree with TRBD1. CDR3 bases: TGTGCCAGTAGTCCGTGGGGACAGGGGTTAGCCAAAAACATTCAGTACTTC. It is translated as CASSPWGQGLAKNIQYF.